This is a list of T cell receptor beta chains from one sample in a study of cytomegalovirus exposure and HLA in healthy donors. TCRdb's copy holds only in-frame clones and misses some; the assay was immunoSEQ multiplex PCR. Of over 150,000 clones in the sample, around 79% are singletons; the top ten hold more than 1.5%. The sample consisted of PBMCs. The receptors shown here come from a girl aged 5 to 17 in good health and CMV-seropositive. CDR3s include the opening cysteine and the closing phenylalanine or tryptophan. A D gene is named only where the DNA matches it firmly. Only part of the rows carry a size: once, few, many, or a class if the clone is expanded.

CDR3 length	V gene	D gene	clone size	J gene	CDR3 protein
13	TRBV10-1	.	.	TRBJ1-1	CASSDPIRGEAFF
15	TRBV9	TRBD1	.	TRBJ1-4	CASSAQTGAGEKLFF
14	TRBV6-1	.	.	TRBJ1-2	CASSEVYRGGKDTF
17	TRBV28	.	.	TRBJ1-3	CASSFTGGSASGNTIYF
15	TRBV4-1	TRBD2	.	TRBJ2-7	CASSGTSGALYEQYF
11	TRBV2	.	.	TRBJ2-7	CASRTGSEQYF
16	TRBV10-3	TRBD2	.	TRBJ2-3	CAIRATSGGPTDTQYF
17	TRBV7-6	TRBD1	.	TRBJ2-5	CASSLATDDRAQETQYF
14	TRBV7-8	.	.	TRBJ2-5	CASTLGGTQETQYF
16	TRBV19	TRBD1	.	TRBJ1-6	CASSIATGTGNSPLHF
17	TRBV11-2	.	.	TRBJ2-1	CASSLVGSGGGPLGQFF
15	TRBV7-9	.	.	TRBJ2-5	CASTANLLVEETQYF
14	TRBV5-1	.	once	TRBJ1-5	CASSLSGSNQPQHF
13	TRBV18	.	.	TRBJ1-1	CASSLGANTEAFF
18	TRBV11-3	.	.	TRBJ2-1	CASSSSASGRGDLNEQFF
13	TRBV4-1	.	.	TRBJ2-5	CASSSRTEETQYF
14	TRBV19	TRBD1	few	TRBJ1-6	CASSNGQVNSPLHF
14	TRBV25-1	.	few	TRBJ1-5	CASSEAGGNQPQHF
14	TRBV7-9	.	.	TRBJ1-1	CASSLQSAGTEAFF
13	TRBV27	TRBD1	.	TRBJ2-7	CASSFGQGSEQYF
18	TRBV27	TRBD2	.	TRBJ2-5	CASSFIVASGGPGETQYF
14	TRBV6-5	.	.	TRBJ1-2	CASSYSGGPYGYTF
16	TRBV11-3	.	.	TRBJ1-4	CASSVGAKSTNEKLFF
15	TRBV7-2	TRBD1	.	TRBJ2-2	CASRGTQGAAGELFF